The 18 T cell receptor beta chains reported below all come from one sample, sequenced in a study of follicular helper T cells after annual influenza vaccination. Noted time point: 2014-2015 season, pre-vaccination. Sequenced by immunoSEQ multiplex PCR; TCRdb stores in-frame clones only, minus some. The sample lists 28,000 or so clones; more than 80% were seen once. This material consisted of CXCR5+ CD38- circulating T follicular helper cells from blood, taken on the day of influenza vaccination. The sample's subset: circulating Tfh, non-naive CD4+CXCR5+PD-1+ (ICOS+CD38+ or ICOS-CD38-). The origin of the receptors is an adult who received the influenza vaccine.

The genes are TRBV6-1 and TRBJ1-5; D perhaps matches TRBD1 (6 bases). V gave up 8 bases and J gave up 6 bases, with 14 bases separating them. CDR1 and CDR2 from the germline V gene are MNHNS and SASEGT. The CDR3 extends over 13 amino acids. The CDR3 region is CASAKGVGQPQHF. CDR3 bases: TGTGCCAGCGCCAAGGGGGTAGGTCAGCCCCAGCATTTT.

The rearrangement uses TRBV5-5 and TRBJ2-2, with 7 nucleotides matching TRBD2. Germline V gene sequence: CDR1 SGHKS, CDR2 YYEKEE (reference sequence). J was trimmed by 4 bases and V by 4 bases; bases with no gene match: 10. The CDR3 length is 16 residues. In DNA form, the CDR3 reads TGTGCCAGCAGCCCCAAGGCAGCGGGGTTCACCGGGGAGCTGTTTTTT. Amino acids: CASSPKAAGFTGELFF.

The V gene is TRBV18, the J gene TRBJ2-3; D unresolved. Germline V gene sequence: CDR1 KGHSH, CDR2 LQKENI. This CDR3 region has 16 residues. Trimming removed 0 bases at V and 0 bases at J, with 10 bases between. The CDR3 DNA is TGTGCCAGCTCACCACCATTACGACAAAGCACAGATACGCAGTATTTT. It translates to CASSPPLRQSTDTQYF. Combining the CDR3 with reference TRBV18 and TRBJ2-3 gives the whole variable domain NAGVMQNPRHLVRRRGQEARLRCSPMKGHSHVYWYRQLPEEGLKFMVYLQKENIIDESGMPKERFSAEFPKEGPSILRIQQVVRGDSAAYFCASSPPLRQSTDTQYFGPGTRLTVL.

A few counts support this clone. The same CDR3 arises from other DNA sequences in this sample as well. V gene TRBV19 combines with J gene TRBJ2-2, with 7 nucleotides matching TRBD1. The CDR3 length is 14 residues. After removal of 10 bases from V and 1 base from J, the junction contained 6 bases not matched to a gene. Germline loops: CDR1 LNHDA, CDR2 SQIVND (reference sequence). CDR3: CATTDRKNTGELFF. Here the CDR3 DNA reads TGTGCCACCACGGACAGGAAGAACACCGGGGAGCTGTTTTTT.

The chain joins TRBV11-2 to TRBJ2-1; possibly TRBD1 for D (5 bases). With 4 bases removed from V and 8 bases from J, the gap between germline ends came to 6 bases. Looked up from germline, CDR1 is SGHAT and CDR2 is FQNNGV. This CDR3 region has 11 residues. CDR3 loop: CASSWGDEQFF. CDR3 DNA sequence: TGTGCCAGCAGCTGGGGCGATGAGCAGTTCTTC.

The chain is built from TRBV5-6 and TRBJ2-7; 11 nucleotides agree with TRBD1. The J segment lost 3 bases and the V segment lost 1 base, leaving 3 bases of the junction unmatched. The CDR3 has 15 residues. The germline V gene encodes CDR1 SGHDT and CDR2 YYEEEE. The CDR3 sequence: CASSLWGTGGYEQYF. CDR3 nucleotide sequence: TGTGCCAGCAGCTTGTGGGGGACAGGGGGCTACGAGCAGTACTTC.

The count of this clone is one. The genes are TRBV5-6 and TRBJ1-5; the D gene is possibly TRBD1 (6 bases). The CDR3 contains 16 residues. From germline, CDR1 is SGHDT and CDR2 YYEEEE. Between the trimmed V and J ends, which lost 3 bases and 4 bases, there was a span of 17 bases. The CDR3 sequence: CASSSGGGSGNQPQHF. The CDR3 nucleotides read TGTGCCAGCAGCTCTGGGGGGGGCTCGGGGAATCAGCCCCAGCATTTT.

This chain links TRBV30 with TRBJ2-5, with no clear D. The CDR3 sequence is 12 residues long. Germline values: CDR1 GTSNPN, CDR2 SVGIG (reference sequence). Trimming took off 3 bases at V and 2 bases at J, with 7 bases between the two ends. The CDR3 DNA sequence: TGTGCCTGGAGGGGCGAACAAGAGACCCAGTACTTC. It translates to CAWRGEQETQYF.

J is TRBJ1-5 and V is TRBV27; D perhaps matches TRBD1 (6 bases). Trimming took off 2 bases at V and 1 base at J, with 12 bases between the two ends. Germline V CDR1 and CDR2: MNHEY, SMNVEV (reference sequence). This CDR3 is 16 amino acids long. The CDR3, as DNA: TGTGCCAGCAGTTTAGGGGGGGCTCGGAGCAATCAGCCCCAGCATTTT. This codes for CASSLGGARSNQPQHF.

V and J are TRBV29-1 and TRBJ1-6, with D unclear. CDR1 SQVTM and CDR2 ANQGSEA come from the germline V gene. The CDR3 totals 13 residues. The V end was cut by 6 bases, the J end by 0 bases, with 6 bases between. DNA of the CDR3: TGCAGCGTCAGGTCCTCCTATAATTCACCCCTCCACTTT. As protein: CSVRSSYNSPLHF.

This clone has only a few counts. The J gene is TRBJ2-7, the V gene TRBV7-9; tentatively, D is TRBD2 (6 bases). From germline, CDR1 is SEHNR and CDR2 FQNEAQ (reference sequence). The V and J ends lost 5 bases and 4 bases respectively, with 15 bases between them. There are 14 residues in the CDR3. DNA for the CDR3: TGTGCCAGCAGCCTCTCCGGGACTGCGTACGAGCAGTACTTC. It codes for CASSLSGTAYEQYF.

V is TRBV7-3 and J is TRBJ2-1; D not resolved. Trimming shortened V by 5 bases and J by 0 bases, and 14 bases separated the two germline ends. Germline V gene sequence: CDR1 SGHTA, CDR2 FQGTGA. This CDR3 is built from 16 residues. The CDR3 protein is CASSPAVGVSYNEQFF. As DNA, the CDR3 is TGTGCCAGCAGCCCGGCCGTTGGAGTCTCCTACAATGAGCAGTTCTTC.

The rearrangement uses TRBV7-8 and TRBJ2-7, with D tentatively TRBD2 (6 bases). The V end was cut by 5 bases, the J end by 6 bases, with 17 bases between. CDR3 length equals 14 residues. The V gene's germline CDR1 is SGHVS and CDR2 FQNEAQ. CDR3: CASSASGTVGEQYF. The CDR3 DNA sequence: TGTGCCAGCAGCGCTTCCGGGACTGTGGGCGAGCAGTACTTC.

The V gene is TRBV28, the J gene TRBJ2-5; maybe TRBD1 (6 bases). Germline assignment: CDR1 MDHEN and CDR2 SYDVKM. There are 14 residues in the CDR3. The V end was cut by 2 bases, the J end by 3 bases, with 10 bases between. The CDR3 loop is CASSLKQGKETQYF. CDR3 nucleotides: TGTGCCAGCAGTTTAAAGCAGGGGAAAGAGACCCAGTACTTC. Variable domain in full (rest from reference TRBV28 and TRBJ2-5): DVKVTQSSRYLVKRTGEKVFLECVQDMDHENMFWYRQDPGLGLRLIYFSYDVKMKEKGDIPEGYSVSREKKERFSLILESASTNQTSMYLCASSLKQGKETQYFGPGTRLLVL.

V usage is TRBV28 and J usage is TRBJ2-5, with D possibly TRBD2 on 5 matching bases. The V and J ends lost 4 bases and 4 bases respectively, with 13 bases between them. CDR1 and CDR2 from the germline V gene are MDHEN and SYDVKM. The CDR3 has 14 amino acids. The DNA for the CDR3 is TGTGCCAGCAGTTCCTCTATGAGGGTAGAGACCCAGTACTTC. Encoded protein: CASSSSMRVETQYF.

The J gene is TRBJ2-7, the V gene TRBV11-2; 8 bases are shared with TRBD1. CDR1 SGHAT and CDR2 FQNNGV come from the germline V gene. This CDR3 has 14 residues. V lost 4 bases and J lost 2; bases outside the gene matches: 4. The CDR3 is CASSSRGLTYEQYF. For the CDR3, the DNA is TGTGCCAGCAGCTCCAGGGGGCTAACCTACGAGCAGTACTTC.

This chain connects TRBV12-5 to TRBJ1-3; TRBD1 aligns across 8 bases. The germline V gene encodes CDR1 LGHNT and CDR2 FRNRAP. The CDR3 spans 13 residues. Trimming removed 5 bases from V and 7 bases from J; junction bases left unmatched: 4. CDR3 sequence: CASGPDRANTIYF. CDR3 nucleotide sequence: TGTGCTAGTGGTCCGGACAGGGCGAACACCATATATTTT. The variable domain in full, completed from reference TRBV12-5 and TRBJ1-3, reads DARVTQTPRHKVTEMGQEVTMRCQPILGHNTVFWYRQTMMQGLELLAYFRNRAPLDDSGMPKDRFSAEMPDATLATLKIQPSEPRDSAVYFCASGPDRANTIYFGEGSWLTVV.

The chain employs TRBV28 and TRBJ2-3, with a possible D match to TRBD1 (5 bases). The CDR3 spans 15 residues. V lost 1 base to trimming and J lost 4 bases, with 12 bases between them. Germline V CDR1 and CDR2: MDHEN, SYDVKM. CDR3 sequence (DNA): TGTGCCAGCAGTTTATCTGGACAAGGGCCAGATACGCAGTATTTT. Its protein product is CASSLSGQGPDTQYF.